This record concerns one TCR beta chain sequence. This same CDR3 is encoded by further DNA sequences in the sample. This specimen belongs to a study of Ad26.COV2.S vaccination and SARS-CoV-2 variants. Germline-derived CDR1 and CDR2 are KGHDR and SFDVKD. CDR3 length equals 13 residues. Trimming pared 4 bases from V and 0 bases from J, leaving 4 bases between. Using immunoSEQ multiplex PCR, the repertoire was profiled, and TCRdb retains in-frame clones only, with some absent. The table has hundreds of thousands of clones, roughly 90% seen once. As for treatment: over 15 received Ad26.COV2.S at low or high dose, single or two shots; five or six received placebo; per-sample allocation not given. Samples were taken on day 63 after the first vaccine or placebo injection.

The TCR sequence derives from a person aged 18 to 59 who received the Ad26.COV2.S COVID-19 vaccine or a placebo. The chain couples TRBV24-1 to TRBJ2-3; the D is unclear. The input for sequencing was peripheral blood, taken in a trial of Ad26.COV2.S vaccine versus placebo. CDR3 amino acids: CATSDRSTDTQYF. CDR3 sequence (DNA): TGTGCCACCAGTGACAGGAGCACAGATACGCAGTATTTT.